This T cell receptor beta chain appears in the sequencing data of a study of OX40 agonist ivuxolimab in advanced cancers. A note on the overall study: Ivuxolimab was a fully human IgG2 agonistic monoclonal antibody targeting the costimulatory receptor OX40 (CD134). Intravenous ivuxolimab was administered to patients every 2 weeks at six dose levels: 0.01, 0.1, 0.3, 1.5, 3 and 10 mg/kg. Of the roughly 50 dose-escalation patients, hepatocellular carcinoma was present in approximately 20, melanoma in approximately 15, renal cell carcinoma in 9 and head and neck cancer in 9. In the dose-escalation cohort, more than 75% of patients were male, and the mean age was approximately 60 years, with a range of roughly 20 to 80. Prior anti-PD-1, anti-PD-L1 or anti-CTLA-4 therapy was permitted, and less than 45% of dose-escalation patients had received checkpoint inhibitors. Partial responses were achieved by three dose-escalation patients, of whom one had hepatocellular carcinoma and two had cutaneous melanoma. The purpose of peripheral TCRbeta sequencing was to test whether ivuxolimab changed TCR sequence diversity and led to clonal T-cell expansion. The monotherapy dose-escalation portion (N ≈ 57 patients) of the phase I ivuxolimab trial is reported in the paper.

Patients with a history of autoimmune disease or receiving systemic immunosuppression were excluded from the trial. In every dose cohort, peripheral blood was drawn for TCR sequencing at baseline, cycle 4 day 1, and cycle 7 day 1. Samples came from an open-label, multicenter, first-in-human phase I dose-escalation trial of ivuxolimab. Adults with locally advanced or metastatic head and neck squamous cell, hepatocellular, melanoma or renal cell carcinoma were enrolled in the trial. CD4+ and CD8+ T cells were sorted separately from peripheral blood before TCR sequencing. Comment on this clone: There is no known antigen for this receptor. No much larger clone exists at a distance of one base, and base qualities are not known.

General study outcomes and caveats: The antigen specificity of the peripheral T cells that underwent clonal expansion was not determined. At doses of 0.1 to 3.0 mg/kg, clonal expansion of both CD4+ and CD8+ T cells in blood was seen between baseline and week 6. Low levels of normalized T-cell clonal expansion were also seen in some patients who did not respond. On average, CD8+ T cells showed more expanded clones than CD4+ T cells after ivuxolimab. In the 0.1-3.0 mg/kg groups, partial responders were among the patients with the lowest normalized peripheral clonal expansion, particularly in CD8+ T cells.

CDR1 and CDR2 (KGHSH, LQKENI) derive from the germline V gene. A distance of 9 bases separates the germline ends of V and J, which lose 2 bases and 7 bases respectively. The CDR3, cysteine through phenylalanine, is 13 amino acids long. Here the CDR3 DNA is all that survives: 39 bases in frame from base 1. Genomic DNA was extracted from sorted cells for sequencing of the TCRbeta CDR3 region. The immunoSEQ Assay was used to sequence the TCRbeta CDR3 regions. The immuneACCESS repertoire file appears here via TCRdb, limited to in-frame rearrangements. These files lack a portion of the clones; in checked studies, under half of the deficit traces to unresolved V genes, and the cause of the others is not known. The table for this sample lists around 70,000 clones; around 86% of them were counted only once. The ten largest clones add up to approximately 6.9% of the sample.

The sequence links TRBV18 to TRBJ2-1, with the D gene call left open. This receptor was identified in an adult with an advanced solid tumor such as melanoma, head and neck, liver or kidney cancer. Sequenced material: CD4+ or CD8+ T cells sorted from blood, taken in a trial of the OX40 agonist ivuxolimab. The bases are TGTGCCAGCTCACCAACACCGATTAATGAGCAGTTCTTC. The resulting protein is CASSPTPINEQFF.